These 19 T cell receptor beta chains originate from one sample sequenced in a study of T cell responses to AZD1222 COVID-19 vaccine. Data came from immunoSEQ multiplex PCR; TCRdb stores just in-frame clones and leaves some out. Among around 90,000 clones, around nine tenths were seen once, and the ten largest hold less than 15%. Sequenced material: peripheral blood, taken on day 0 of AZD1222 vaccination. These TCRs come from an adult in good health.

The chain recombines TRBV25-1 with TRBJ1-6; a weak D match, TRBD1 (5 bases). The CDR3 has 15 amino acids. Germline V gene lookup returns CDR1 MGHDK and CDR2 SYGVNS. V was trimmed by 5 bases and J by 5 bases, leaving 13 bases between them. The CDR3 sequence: CASSIRDPNNSPLHF. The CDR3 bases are TGTGCCAGCAGTATCCGGGACCCGAATAATTCACCCCTCCACTTT.

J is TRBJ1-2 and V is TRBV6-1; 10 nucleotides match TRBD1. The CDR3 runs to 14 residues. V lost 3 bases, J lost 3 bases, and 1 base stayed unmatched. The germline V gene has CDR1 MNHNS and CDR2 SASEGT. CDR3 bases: TGTGCCAGCAGTGAGACAGGGGGCGACTATGGCTACACCTTC. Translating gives CASSETGGDYGYTF.

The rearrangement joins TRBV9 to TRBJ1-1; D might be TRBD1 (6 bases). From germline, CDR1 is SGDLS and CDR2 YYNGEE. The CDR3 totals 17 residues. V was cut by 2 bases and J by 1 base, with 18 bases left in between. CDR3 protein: CASSVGSSRGANTEAFF. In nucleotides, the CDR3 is TGTGCCAGCAGCGTGGGCAGCTCCAGGGGAGCGAACACTGAAGCTTTCTTT.

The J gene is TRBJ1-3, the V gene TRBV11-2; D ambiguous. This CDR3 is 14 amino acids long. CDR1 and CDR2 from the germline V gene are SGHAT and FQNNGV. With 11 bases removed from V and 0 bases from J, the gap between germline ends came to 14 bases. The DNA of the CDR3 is TGTGCCTCCTCCCCTACGCGCTCTGGAAACACCATATATTTT. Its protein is CASSPTRSGNTIYF.

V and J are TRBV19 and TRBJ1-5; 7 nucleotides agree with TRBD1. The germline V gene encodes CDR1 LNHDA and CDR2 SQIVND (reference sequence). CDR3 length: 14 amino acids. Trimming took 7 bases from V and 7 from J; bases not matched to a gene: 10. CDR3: CASTMNRGGQPQHF. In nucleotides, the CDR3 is TGTGCCAGTACCATGAACAGGGGCGGGCAGCCCCAGCATTTT.

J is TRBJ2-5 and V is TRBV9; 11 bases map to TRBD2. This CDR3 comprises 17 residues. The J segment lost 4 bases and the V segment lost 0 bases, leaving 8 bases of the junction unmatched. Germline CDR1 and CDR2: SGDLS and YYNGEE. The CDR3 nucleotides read TGTGCCAGCAGCGTAGATCCTAGCGGGGGGCGGGTAGAGACCCAGTACTTC. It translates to CASSVDPSGGRVETQYF.

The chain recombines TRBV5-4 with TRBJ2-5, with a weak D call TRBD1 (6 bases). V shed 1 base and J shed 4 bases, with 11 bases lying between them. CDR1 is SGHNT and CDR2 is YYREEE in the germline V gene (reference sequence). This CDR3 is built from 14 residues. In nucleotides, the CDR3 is TGTGCCAGCAGCTTGCGAGGGGGTGGAGAGACCCAGTACTTC. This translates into CASSLRGGGETQYF.

CDR3 region: CASSILIVDTQYF. For the CDR3, the DNA is TGTGCCAGTAGTATATTGATTGTCGATACGCAGTATTTT. This chain links TRBV19 with TRBJ2-3; no definite D call. V lost 2 bases, J lost 6 bases, and 9 bases lay in between. This CDR3 is built from 13 residues. Germline loops: CDR1 LNHDA, CDR2 SQIVND (reference sequence).

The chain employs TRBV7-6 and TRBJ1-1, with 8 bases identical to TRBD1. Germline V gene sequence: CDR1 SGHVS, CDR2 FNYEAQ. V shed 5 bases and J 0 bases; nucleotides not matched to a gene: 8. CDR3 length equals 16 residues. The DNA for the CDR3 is TGTGCCAGCAGCCCCCAGACAGGGGCGATGAACACTGAAGCTTTCTTT. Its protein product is CASSPQTGAMNTEAFF.

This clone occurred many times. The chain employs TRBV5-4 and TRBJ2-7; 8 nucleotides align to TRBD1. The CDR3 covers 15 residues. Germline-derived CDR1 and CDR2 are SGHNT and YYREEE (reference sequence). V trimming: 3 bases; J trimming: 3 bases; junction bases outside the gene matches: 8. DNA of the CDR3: TGTGCCAGCAGCTATATTGGACAGGGTGGCTACGAGCAGTACTTC. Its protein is CASSYIGQGGYEQYF.

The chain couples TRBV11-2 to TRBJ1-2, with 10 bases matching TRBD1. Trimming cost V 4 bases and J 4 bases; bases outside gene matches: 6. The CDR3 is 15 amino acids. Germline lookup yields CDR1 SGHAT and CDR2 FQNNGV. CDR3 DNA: TGTGCCAGCAGCTCACCGGGACAGGGGTTCTATGGCTACACCTTC. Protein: CASSSPGQGFYGYTF. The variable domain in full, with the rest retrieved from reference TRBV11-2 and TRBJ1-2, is EAGVAQSPRYKIIEKRQSVAFWCNPISGHATLYWYQQILGQGPKLLIQFQNNGVVDDSQLPKDRFSAERLKGVDSTLKIQPAKLEDSAVYLCASSSPGQGFYGYTFGSGTRLTVV.

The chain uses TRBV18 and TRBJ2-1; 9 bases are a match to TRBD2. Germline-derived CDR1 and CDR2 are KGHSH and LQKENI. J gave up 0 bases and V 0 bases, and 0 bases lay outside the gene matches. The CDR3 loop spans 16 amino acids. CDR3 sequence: CASSPPSGGSYNEQFF. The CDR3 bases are TGTGCCAGCTCACCACCTAGCGGGGGCTCCTACAATGAGCAGTTCTTC.

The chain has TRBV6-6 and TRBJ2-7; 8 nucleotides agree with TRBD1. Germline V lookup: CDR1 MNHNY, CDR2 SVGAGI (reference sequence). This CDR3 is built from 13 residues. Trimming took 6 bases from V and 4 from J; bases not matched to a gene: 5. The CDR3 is CASRPDRVYEQYF. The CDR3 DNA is TGTGCCAGCAGACCGGACAGGGTTTACGAGCAGTACTTC.

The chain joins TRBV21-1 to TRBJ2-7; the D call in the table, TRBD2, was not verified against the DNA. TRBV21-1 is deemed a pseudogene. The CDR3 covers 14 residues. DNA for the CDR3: TGTGCCAGTAAAGGACTAGCGGGGACCTACGAGCAGTACTTC. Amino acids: CASKGLAGTYEQYF.

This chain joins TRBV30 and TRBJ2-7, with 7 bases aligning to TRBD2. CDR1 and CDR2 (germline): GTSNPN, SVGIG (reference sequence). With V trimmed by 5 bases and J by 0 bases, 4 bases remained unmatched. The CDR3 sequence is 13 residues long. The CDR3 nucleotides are TGTGCCTGGGGGCGGGGGAGCTCCTACGAGCAGTACTTC. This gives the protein CAWGRGSSYEQYF.

The CDR3 protein is CSVDYGGNVLTF. The CDR3 region has the DNA TGCAGCGTTGATTACGGTGGCAACGTCCTGACTTTC. V gene TRBV29-1 combines with J gene TRBJ2-6; D is uncertain. Germline assignment: CDR1 SQVTM and CDR2 ANQGSEA. V was trimmed by 3 bases and J by 9 bases, leaving 9 bases between them. CDR3 length: 12 amino acids.

Written as DNA, the CDR3 is TGTGCCAGCAGCCTACTCTCAGGGCCTCATAATTCACCCCTCCACTTT. Amino acids: CASSLLSGPHNSPLHF. This chain links TRBV11-2 with TRBJ1-6; D is perhaps TRBD1 (5 bases). The germline gives CDR1 SGHAT, CDR2 FQNNGV. V gave up 5 bases and J gave up 5 bases, with 16 bases separating them. This CDR3 has 16 residues.

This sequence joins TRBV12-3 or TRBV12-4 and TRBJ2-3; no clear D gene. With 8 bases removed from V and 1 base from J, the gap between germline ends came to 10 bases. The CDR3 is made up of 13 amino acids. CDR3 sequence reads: CASLFPGTDTQYF. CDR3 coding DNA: TGTGCCAGCCTGTTCCCGGGCACAGATACGCAGTATTTT.

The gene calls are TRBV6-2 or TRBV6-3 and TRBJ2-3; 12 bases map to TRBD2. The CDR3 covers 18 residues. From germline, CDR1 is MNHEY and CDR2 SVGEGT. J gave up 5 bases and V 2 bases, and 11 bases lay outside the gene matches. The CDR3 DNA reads TGTGCCAGCAGTTACCGAAAGGGACTAGCGGGTCCGTTAGATACGCAGTATTTT. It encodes CASSYRKGLAGPLDTQYF.